The next 12 T cell receptor beta chains were all read from a single sample in a study of graft-versus-host responses after intestinal transplantation. Their antigens remain unidentified. Sequenced by immunoSEQ multiplex PCR; TCRdb stores in-frame clones only, minus some. The data show 90,000 to 130,000 clones, approximately 93% seen once. The starting material was unstimulated CD8+ T cells sorted from spleen or lymph node cells, obtained before transplant. These receptors came from a human donor who was the organ donor for an intestinal transplant.

The gene calls are TRBV13 and TRBJ2-1; the match to TRBD2 covers 8 bases. Germline V gives CDR1 PRHDT, CDR2 FYEKMQ (reference sequence). The CDR3 is 18 residues long. V lost 5 bases to trimming and J lost 7 bases; unmatched junction nucleotides: 19. The CDR3: CASSDTLAGNGFRNEQFF. The CDR3 DNA reads TGTGCCAGCAGCGATACCTTAGCGGGAAATGGGTTTAGGAATGAGCAGTTCTTC.

This clone came up once. The V and J genes are TRBV14 and TRBJ2-1, with 8 bases lining up with TRBD2. The CDR3 sequence is 19 residues long. CDR1 and CDR2 (germline): SGHDN, FVKESK. After removal of 0 bases from V and 0 bases from J, the junction contained 10 bases not matched to a gene. CDR3 protein: CASSQDALAGSSSYNEQFF. The DNA of the CDR3 is TGTGCCAGCAGCCAAGATGCTCTAGCGGGCTCGAGCTCCTACAATGAGCAGTTCTTC.

This sequence joins TRBV7-6 and TRBJ2-5; 8 bases are a match to TRBD2. The CDR3 contains 14 residues. J was trimmed by 5 bases and V by 3 bases; bases with no gene match: 5. CDR1 is SGHVS and CDR2 is FNYEAQ in the germline V gene. This CDR3 reads CASSFGLAGETQYF. The CDR3 DNA reads as TGTGCCAGCAGCTTCGGACTAGCTGGGGAGACCCAGTACTTC.

The chain employs TRBV28 and TRBJ1-5, with a weak D call TRBD1 (6 bases). Germline V gene data show CDR1 as MDHEN and CDR2 as SYDVKM. Deletions cut 7 bases from V and 6 bases from J, with 19 bases between. This CDR3 is 15 amino acids long. DNA of the CDR3: TGTGCCAGCACCTTAAGGGGGTTGGGGGGTCAGCCCCAGCATTTT. It is translated as CASTLRGLGGQPQHF.

This chain connects TRBV9 to TRBJ2-1; 12 nucleotides match TRBD2. This CDR3 spans 18 amino acids. Germline CDR1 and CDR2: SGDLS and YYNGEE. With V trimmed by 2 bases and J by 0 bases, 6 bases remained unmatched. The CDR3 loop is CASSVLAGGPSSYNEQFF. CDR3 sequence (DNA): TGTGCCAGCAGCGTGCTAGCGGGAGGGCCGAGCTCCTACAATGAGCAGTTCTTC.

J is TRBJ1-1 and V is TRBV5-1, with D tentatively TRBD1 (5 bases). Germline V gene lookup returns CDR1 SGHRS and CDR2 YFSETQ. The germline V and J ends were trimmed by 5 bases and 3 bases, with 8 bases remaining between them. The length of the CDR3 is 12 residues. The chain's CDR3 is CASREGYTEAFF. CDR3 nucleotides: TGCGCCAGCAGGGAGGGGTACACTGAAGCTTTCTTT.

The CDR3 spells CASRNGKDSNQPQHF. As DNA, the CDR3 is TGTGCCAGCAGAAACGGGAAGGACTCCAATCAGCCCCAGCATTTT. The chain joins TRBV21-1 to TRBJ1-5. TRBV21-1 is a documented pseudogene. The CDR3 totals 15 residues.

The rearrangement joins TRBV7-9 to TRBJ2-5; 7 nucleotides agree with TRBD1. The germline V gene encodes CDR1 SEHNR and CDR2 FQNEAQ (reference sequence). Germline trimming cut 5 bases from V and 3 bases from J; bases unmatched to any gene: 9. This CDR3 has 15 residues. Written as DNA, the CDR3 is TGTGCCAGCAGCACCAGGACAGGCGTTAAAGAGACCCAGTACTTC. Translating gives CASSTRTGVKETQYF.

CDR3 amino acids: CASSLALAGTSSTDTQYF. The CDR3 bases are TGTGCCAGCAGCTTAGCACTCGCCGGGACATCTAGCACAGATACGCAGTATTTT. V usage is TRBV7-8 and J usage is TRBJ2-3, with D perhaps matching TRBD1 (6 bases). CDR1 and CDR2 from the germline V gene are SGHVS and FQNEAQ. Trimming shortened V by 0 bases and J by 0 bases, and 16 bases separated the two germline ends. This CDR3 contains 18 residues.

This sequence joins TRBV15 and TRBJ1-1; no reliable D call. Per the germline V gene, CDR1 is LNHNV and CDR2 is YYDKDF (reference sequence). This CDR3 comprises 13 residues. Trimming stripped 0 bases from V and 3 bases from J, with 5 bases between. CDR3 protein: CATSRDFDTEAFF. CDR3 in DNA: TGTGCCACCAGCAGAGATTTTGACACTGAAGCTTTCTTT.

The J gene is TRBJ2-7, the V gene TRBV5-6; no reliable D call. The germline V gene encodes CDR1 SGHDT and CDR2 YYEEEE. CDR3 length equals 12 residues. Trimming cost V 4 bases and J 6 bases, with 11 bases left between them. CDR3 residues: CASSLLESEQYF. The CDR3 nucleotides read TGTGCCAGCAGCCTCCTTGAATCCGAGCAGTACTTC.

The chain employs TRBV2 and TRBJ2-4; tentatively, D is TRBD1 (5 bases). The CDR3 contains 14 residues. V gave up 2 bases and J gave up 8 bases, with 13 bases separating them. In germline, CDR1 is SNHLY, CDR2 FYNNEI. The chain's CDR3 is CASSERAGWDIQYF. The CDR3, as DNA: TGTGCCAGCAGTGAACGGGCAGGGTGGGACATTCAGTACTTC.